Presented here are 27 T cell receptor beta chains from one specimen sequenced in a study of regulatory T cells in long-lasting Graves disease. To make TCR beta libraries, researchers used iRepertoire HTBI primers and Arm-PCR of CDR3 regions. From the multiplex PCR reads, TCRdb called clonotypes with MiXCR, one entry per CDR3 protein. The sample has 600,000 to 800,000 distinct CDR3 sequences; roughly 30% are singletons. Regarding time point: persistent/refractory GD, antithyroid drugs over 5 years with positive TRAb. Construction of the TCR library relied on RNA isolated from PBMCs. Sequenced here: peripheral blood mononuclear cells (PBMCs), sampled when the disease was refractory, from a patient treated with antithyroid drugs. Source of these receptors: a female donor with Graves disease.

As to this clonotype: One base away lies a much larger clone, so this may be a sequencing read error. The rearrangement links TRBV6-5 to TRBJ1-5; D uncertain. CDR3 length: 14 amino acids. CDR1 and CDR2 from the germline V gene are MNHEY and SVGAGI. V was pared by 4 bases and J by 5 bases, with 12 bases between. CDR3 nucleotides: TGTGCCAGCAGTTTAATGAGTCGAGATCAGCCCCAGCATTTT. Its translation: CASSLMSRDQPQHF.

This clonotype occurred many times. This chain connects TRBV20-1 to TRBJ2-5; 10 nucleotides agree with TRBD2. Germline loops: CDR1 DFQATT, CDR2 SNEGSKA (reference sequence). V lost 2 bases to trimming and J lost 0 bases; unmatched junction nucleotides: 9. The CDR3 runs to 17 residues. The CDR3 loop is CSARPQWGLAYQETQYF. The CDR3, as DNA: TGCAGTGCTAGACCTCAGTGGGGACTAGCGTACCAAGAGACCCAGTACTTC.

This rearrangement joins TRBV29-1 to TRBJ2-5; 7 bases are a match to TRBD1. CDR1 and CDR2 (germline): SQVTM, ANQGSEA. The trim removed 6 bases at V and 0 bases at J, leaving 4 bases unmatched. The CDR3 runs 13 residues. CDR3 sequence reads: CSVTRGNQETQYF. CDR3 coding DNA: TGCAGCGTGACCAGGGGGAACCAAGAGACCCAGTACTTC.

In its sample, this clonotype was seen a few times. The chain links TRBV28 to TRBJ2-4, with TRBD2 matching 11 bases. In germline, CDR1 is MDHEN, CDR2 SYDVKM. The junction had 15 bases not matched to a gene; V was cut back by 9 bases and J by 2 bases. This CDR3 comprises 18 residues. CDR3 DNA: TGTGCCAGTCGCCCCTATACGGTAGCGGGAGGGTCCAAAAACATTCAGTACTTC. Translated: CASRPYTVAGGSKNIQYF.

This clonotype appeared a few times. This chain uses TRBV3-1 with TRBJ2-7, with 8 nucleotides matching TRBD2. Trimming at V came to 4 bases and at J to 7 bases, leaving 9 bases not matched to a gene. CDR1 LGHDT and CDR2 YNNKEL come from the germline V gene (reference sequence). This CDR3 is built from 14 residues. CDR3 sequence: CASSRREGTGEQYF. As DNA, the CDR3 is TGTGCCAGCAGCCGACGGGAGGGCACGGGTGAGCAGTACTTC.

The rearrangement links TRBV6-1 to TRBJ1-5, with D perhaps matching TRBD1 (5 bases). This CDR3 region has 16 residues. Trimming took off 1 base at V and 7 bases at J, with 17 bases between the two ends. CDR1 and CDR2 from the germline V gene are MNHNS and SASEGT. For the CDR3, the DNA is TGTGCCAGCAGTGAAGTCCCCTCGGGGGGTGAGCAGCCCCAGCATTTT. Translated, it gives CASSEVPSGGEQPQHF.

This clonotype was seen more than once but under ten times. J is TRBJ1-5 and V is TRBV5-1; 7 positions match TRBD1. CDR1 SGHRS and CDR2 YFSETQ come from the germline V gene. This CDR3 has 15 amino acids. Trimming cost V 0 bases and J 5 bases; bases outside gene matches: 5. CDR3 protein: CASSLEGGADQPQHF. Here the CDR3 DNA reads TGCGCCAGCAGCTTGGAAGGGGGCGCCGATCAGCCCCAGCATTTT.

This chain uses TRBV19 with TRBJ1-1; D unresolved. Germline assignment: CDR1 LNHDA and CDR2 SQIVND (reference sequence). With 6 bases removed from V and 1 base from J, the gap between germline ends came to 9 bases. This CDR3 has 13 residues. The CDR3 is CASSTKENTEAFF. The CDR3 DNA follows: TGTGCCAGTAGCACTAAAGAGAACACTGAAGCTTTCTTT.

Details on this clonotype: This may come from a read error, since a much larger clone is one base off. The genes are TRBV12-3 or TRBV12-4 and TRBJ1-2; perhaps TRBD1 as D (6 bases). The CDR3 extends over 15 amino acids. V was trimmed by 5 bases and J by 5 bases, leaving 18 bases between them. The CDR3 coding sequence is TGTGCCAGCAGTGAAAAGAGGGGGTTGGGGTATGGCTACACCTTC. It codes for CASSEKRGLGYGYTF.

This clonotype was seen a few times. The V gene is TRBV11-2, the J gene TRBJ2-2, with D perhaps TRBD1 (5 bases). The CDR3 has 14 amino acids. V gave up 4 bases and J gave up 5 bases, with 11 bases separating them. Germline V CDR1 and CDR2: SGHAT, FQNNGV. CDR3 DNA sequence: TGTGCCAGCAGCTATCAGGGCCTAACCGGGGAGCTGTTTTTT. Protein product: CASSYQGLTGELFF.

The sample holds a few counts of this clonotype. As DNA, the CDR3 is TGTGCCACAAGATGGGGGTCTAGCAATCAGCCCCAGCATTTT. Translating it yields CATRWGSSNQPQHF. The chain uses TRBV19 and TRBJ1-5, with D perhaps TRBD1 (5 bases). The CDR3 covers 14 residues. Per the germline V gene, CDR1 is LNHDA and CDR2 is SQIVND (reference sequence). V gave up 10 bases and J gave up 0 bases, with 13 bases separating them.

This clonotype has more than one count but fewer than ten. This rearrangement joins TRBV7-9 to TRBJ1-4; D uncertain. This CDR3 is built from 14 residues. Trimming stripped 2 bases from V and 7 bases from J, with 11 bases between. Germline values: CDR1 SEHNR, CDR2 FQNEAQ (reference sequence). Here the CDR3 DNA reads TGTGCCAGCAGCTTAAACTCCTGGGTTGAAAAACTGTTTTTT. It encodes CASSLNSWVEKLFF.

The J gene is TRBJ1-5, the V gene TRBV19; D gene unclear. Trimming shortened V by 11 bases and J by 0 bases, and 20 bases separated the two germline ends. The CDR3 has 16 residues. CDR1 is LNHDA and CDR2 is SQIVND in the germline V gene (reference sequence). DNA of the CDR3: TGTGCCTGCTCGGACCAGAGCGGCCTTAGCAATCAGCCCCAGCATTTT. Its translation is CACSDQSGLSNQPQHF.

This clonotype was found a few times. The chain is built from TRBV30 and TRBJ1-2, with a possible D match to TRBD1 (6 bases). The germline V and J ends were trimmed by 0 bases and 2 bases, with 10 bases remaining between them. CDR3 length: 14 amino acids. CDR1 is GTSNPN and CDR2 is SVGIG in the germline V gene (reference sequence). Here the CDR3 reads CAWSVPGQNYGYTF. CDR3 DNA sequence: TGTGCCTGGAGTGTACCCGGACAGAACTATGGCTACACCTTC.

CDR3 bases: TGTGCTAGTGGTTTAAGGACCGGGGAGCTGTTTTTT. Encoded protein: CASGLRTGELFF. The chain joins TRBV12-5 to TRBJ2-2; D gene ambiguous. Germline V lookup: CDR1 LGHNT, CDR2 FRNRAP. V was cut by 3 bases and J by 5 bases, with 4 bases left in between. The CDR3 has 12 residues.

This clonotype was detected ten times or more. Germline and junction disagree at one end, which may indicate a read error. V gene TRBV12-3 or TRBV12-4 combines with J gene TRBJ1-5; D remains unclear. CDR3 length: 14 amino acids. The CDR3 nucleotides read TGCGCCAGCAGCCGGACGGCCAGCAATCAGCCCCAGCATTTT. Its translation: CASSRTASNQPQHF.

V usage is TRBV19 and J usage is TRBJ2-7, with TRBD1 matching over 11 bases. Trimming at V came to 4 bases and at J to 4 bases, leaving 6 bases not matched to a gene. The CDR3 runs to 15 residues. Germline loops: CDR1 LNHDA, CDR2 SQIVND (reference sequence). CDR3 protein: CASSSEGTGGYEQYF. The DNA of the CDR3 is TGTGCCAGTAGTAGTGAGGGGACAGGGGGGTACGAGCAGTACTTC. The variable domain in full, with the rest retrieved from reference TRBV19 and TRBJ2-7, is DGGITQSPKYLFRKEGQNVTLSCEQNLNHDAMYWYRQDPGQGLRLIYYSQIVNDFQKGDIAEGYSVSREKKESFPLTVTSAQKNPTAFYLCASSSEGTGGYEQYFGPGTRLTVT.

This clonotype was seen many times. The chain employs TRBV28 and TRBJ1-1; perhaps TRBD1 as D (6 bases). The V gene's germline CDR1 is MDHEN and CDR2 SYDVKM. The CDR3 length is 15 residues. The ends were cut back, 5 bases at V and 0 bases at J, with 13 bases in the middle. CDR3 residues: CASSGGGGMNTEAFF. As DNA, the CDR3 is TGTGCCAGCAGTGGCGGGGGGGGCATGAACACTGAAGCTTTCTTT. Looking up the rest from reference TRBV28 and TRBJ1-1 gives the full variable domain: DVKVTQSSRYLVKRTGEKVFLECVQDMDHENMFWYRQDPGLGLRLIYFSYDVKMKEKGDIPEGYSVSREKKERFSLILESASTNQTSMYLCASSGGGGMNTEAFFGQGTRLTVV.

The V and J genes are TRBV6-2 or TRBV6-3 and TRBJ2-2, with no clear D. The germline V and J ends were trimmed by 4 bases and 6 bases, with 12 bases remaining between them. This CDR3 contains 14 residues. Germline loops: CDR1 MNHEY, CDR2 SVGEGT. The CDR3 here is CASSFPGHAGELFF. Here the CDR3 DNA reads TGTGCCAGCAGTTTCCCAGGCCACGCCGGGGAGCTGTTTTTT.

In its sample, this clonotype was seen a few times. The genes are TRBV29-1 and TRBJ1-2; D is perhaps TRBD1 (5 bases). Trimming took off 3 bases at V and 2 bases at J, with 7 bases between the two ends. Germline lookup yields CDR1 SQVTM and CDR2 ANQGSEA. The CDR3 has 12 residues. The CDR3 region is CSVEAGNYGYTF. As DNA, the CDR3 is TGCAGCGTTGAGGCAGGGAACTATGGCTACACCTTC.

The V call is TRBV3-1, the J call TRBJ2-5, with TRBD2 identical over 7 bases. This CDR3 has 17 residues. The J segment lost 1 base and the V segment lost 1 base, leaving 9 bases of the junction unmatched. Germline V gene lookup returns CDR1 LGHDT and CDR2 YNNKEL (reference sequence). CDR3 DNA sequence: TGTGCCAGCAGCCAAGCCTTGGGGCCTAGCGGCCAAGAGACCCAGTACTTC. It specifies CASSQALGPSGQETQYF.

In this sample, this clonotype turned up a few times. The CDR3 region is CASRKGGDNQPQHF. DNA of the CDR3: TGTGCCAGCAGAAAGGGAGGGGACAATCAGCCCCAGCATTTT. The chain combines TRBV12-3 or TRBV12-4 with TRBJ1-5; a weak D match, TRBD1 (5 bases). With 6 bases removed from V and 3 bases from J, the gap between germline ends came to 12 bases. The CDR3 loop spans 14 amino acids.

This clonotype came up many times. The CDR3 region is CASSHDRGGGYQETQYF. In DNA form, the CDR3 reads TGTGCCAGCAGTCACGACAGGGGTGGTGGGTACCAAGAGACCCAGTACTTC. The chain carries TRBV12-3 or TRBV12-4 and TRBJ2-5; 8 bases match TRBD1. V was clipped by 5 bases and J by 0 bases; unmatched bases: 11. The CDR3 length is 17 residues.

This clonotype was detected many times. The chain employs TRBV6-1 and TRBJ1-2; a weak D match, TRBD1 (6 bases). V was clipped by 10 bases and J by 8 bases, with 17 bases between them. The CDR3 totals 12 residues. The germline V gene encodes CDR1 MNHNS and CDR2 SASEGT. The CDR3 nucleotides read TGTGCCACCCAAAGGGCAGGGGAAGGCTACACCTTC. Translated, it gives CATQRAGEGYTF.

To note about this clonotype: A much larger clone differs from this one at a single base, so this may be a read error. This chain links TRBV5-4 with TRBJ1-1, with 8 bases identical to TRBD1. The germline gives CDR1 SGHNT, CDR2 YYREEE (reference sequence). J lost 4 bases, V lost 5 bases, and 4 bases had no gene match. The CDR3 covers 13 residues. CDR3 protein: CASRSTGGTEAFF. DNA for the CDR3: TGTGCCAGCAGATCCACAGGGGGCACTGAAGCTTTCTTT.

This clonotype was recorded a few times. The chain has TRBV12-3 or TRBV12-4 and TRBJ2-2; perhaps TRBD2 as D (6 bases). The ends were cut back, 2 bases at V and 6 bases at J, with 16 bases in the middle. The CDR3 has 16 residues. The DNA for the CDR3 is TGTGCCAGCAGTTTAAGCACTAGCTCCACTCCCGGGGAGCTGTTTTTT. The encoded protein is CASSLSTSSTPGELFF.

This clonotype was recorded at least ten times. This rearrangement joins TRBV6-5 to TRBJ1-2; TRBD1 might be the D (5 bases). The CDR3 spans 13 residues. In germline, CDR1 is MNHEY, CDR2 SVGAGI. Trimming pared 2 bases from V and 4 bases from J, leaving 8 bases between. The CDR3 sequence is CASSYDGTYGYTF. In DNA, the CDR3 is TGTGCCAGCAGTTACGACGGGACCTATGGCTACACCTTC.